The 7 T cell receptor beta chains below come from one sample, sequenced in a study of T cell responses to AZD1222 COVID-19 vaccine. The repertoire was sequenced with immunoSEQ multiplex PCR; TCRdb's copy has only in-frame clones and lacks some. The table has about 83,000 clones, more than 75% seen once. The starting material was peripheral blood, obtained on day 0 of MenACWY control vaccination. The receptors originated from an adult in good health.

The chain is built from TRBV19 and TRBJ2-2; TRBD1 agrees at 8 bases. Germline V gene lookup returns CDR1 LNHDA and CDR2 SQIVND (reference sequence). V trimming: 5 bases; J trimming: 6 bases; junction bases outside the gene matches: 11. This CDR3 spans 16 amino acids. The CDR3 nucleotides are TGTGCCAGTAGTTATGGGGGACAGGTTCCCTCCGGGGAGCTGTTTTTT. It is translated as CASSYGGQVPSGELFF.

This chain links TRBV5-1 with TRBJ1-2; D is ambiguous. V lost 2 bases and J 2 bases, leaving 7 bases between the germline ends. CDR1 is SGHRS, CDR2 YFSETQ, per germline. The CDR3 consists of 13 residues. The CDR3 coding sequence is TGCGCCAGCAGCTTAGGACCGAACTATGGCTACACCTTC. As protein: CASSLGPNYGYTF.

The chain carries TRBV28 and TRBJ1-2, with D possibly being TRBD1 (6 bases). V dropped 3 bases and J dropped 0 bases, with 11 bases sitting between them. Germline V CDR1 and CDR2: MDHEN, SYDVKM. The CDR3 runs 15 residues. Here the CDR3 reads CASSFRQETNYGYTF. The DNA for the CDR3 is TGTGCCAGCAGTTTTAGACAGGAGACTAACTATGGCTACACCTTC.

V is TRBV10-3 and J is TRBJ1-3; maybe TRBD1 (6 bases). V gave up 6 bases and J gave up 1 base, with 7 bases separating them. Germline CDR1 is ENHRY and CDR2 is SYGVKD. CDR3 size: 13 residues. The CDR3, as DNA: TGTGCCATCAGGGACAGTTCTGGAAACACCATATATTTT. This gives the protein CAIRDSSGNTIYF.

The chain has TRBV4-2 and TRBJ2-3; 13 bases match TRBD2. Germline V gives CDR1 LGHNA, CDR2 YNFKEQ. The CDR3 consists of 14 residues. V dropped 9 bases and J dropped 4; count of bases not matched to a gene: 4. The CDR3 reads CASTSGRAADTQYF. In nucleotides, the CDR3 is TGTGCCAGTACTAGCGGGAGGGCCGCAGATACGCAGTATTTT.

This chain uses TRBV19 with TRBJ2-7, with D perhaps given as TRBD1 or TRBD2 (5 bases each). The CDR3 sequence is 14 residues long. Germline CDR1 LNHDA, CDR2 SQIVND (reference sequence). The V and J ends lost 8 bases and 6 bases respectively, with 20 bases between them. For the CDR3, the DNA is TGTGCCAGTTCAAGTACCGGGACCTACCTCGAGCAGTACTTC. It specifies CASSSTGTYLEQYF.

The chain combines TRBV24-1 with TRBJ2-1, with TRBD2 identical over 12 bases. Germline V gene lookup returns CDR1 KGHDR and CDR2 SFDVKD. The CDR3 spans 14 residues. The J segment lost 6 bases and the V segment lost 10 bases, leaving 6 bases of the junction unmatched. CDR3 in amino acids: CATGLAGKGNEQFF. Here the CDR3 DNA reads TGTGCCACTGGACTAGCGGGAAAGGGCAATGAGCAGTTCTTC.